Each of the 19 T cell receptor beta chains below was sequenced from the same sample in a study of identifying expanded T cells in peripheral blood (dated by TCRdb to about 2019). Libraries were made using the immunoSEQ multiplex PCR assay. This is the immuneACCESS table as TCRdb keeps it, with only in-frame sequences that have V and J called. A part of the clones is gone; compared with another copy, unresolved V genes explain less than half, and the rest is unexplained. This sample holds 100,000 to 150,000 clones; roughly 90% were observed only once. Of the sample, 8% to 9% is held by the ten largest clones. The sequenced sample consisted of blood. Receptors were obtained from a person aged 18 to 69 in good health.

The chain uses TRBV30 and TRBJ1-1, with D possibly matching TRBD1 (6 bases). Deletions cut 4 bases from V and 2 bases from J, with 11 bases between. Germline CDR1 reads GTSNPN; CDR2 reads SVGIG (reference sequence). This CDR3 contains 13 residues. Here the CDR3 reads CAWKRTANTEAFF. The CDR3, as DNA: TGTGCCTGGAAACGGACAGCAAACACTGAAGCTTTCTTT.

The chain links TRBV9 to TRBJ2-1, with 9 bases fitting TRBD2. Germline V gene lookup returns CDR1 SGDLS and CDR2 YYNGEE. The CDR3 has 18 residues. The V segment lost 0 bases and the J segment 0 bases; nucleotides outside the gene matches: 7. CDR3 loop: CASSVDPLAGSSYNEQFF. The CDR3 DNA is TGTGCCAGCAGCGTAGACCCCCTAGCGGGAAGCTCCTACAATGAGCAGTTCTTC.

The chain carries TRBV18 and TRBJ2-1; D is perhaps TRBD2 (6 bases). The CDR3 has 15 residues. Germline V gene sequence: CDR1 KGHSH, CDR2 LQKENI. Trimming stripped 4 bases from V and 6 bases from J, with 16 bases between. CDR3 DNA: TGTGCCAGCTCACGCGGGAACCCTACGGTCAATGAGCAGTTCTTC. Amino acids: CASSRGNPTVNEQFF.

Worth noting for this clone: The same CDR3 is also encoded by other DNA sequences in this sample. The chain carries TRBV5-1 and TRBJ2-3, with 7 bases aligning to TRBD1. Germline CDR1 reads SGHRS; CDR2 reads YFSETQ. The CDR3 covers 14 residues. After removal of 4 bases from V and 2 bases from J, the junction contained 4 bases not matched to a gene. The CDR3 DNA reads TGCGCCAGCAGCCCCGGGACAGCCACAGATACGCAGTATTTT. Translation gives CASSPGTATDTQYF.

V and J are TRBV7-7 and TRBJ2-1, with 13 bases lining up with TRBD2. Germline loops: CDR1 SSHAT, CDR2 FNYEAQ (reference sequence). The CDR3 consists of 15 residues. The junction had 7 bases not matched to a gene; V was cut back by 5 bases and J by 9 bases. The CDR3 sequence is CASSPGTSGVGEQFF. CDR3 nucleotide sequence: TGTGCCAGCAGCCCAGGGACTAGCGGGGTAGGTGAGCAGTTCTTC.

J is TRBJ2-7 and V is TRBV19, with D unclear. Germline V CDR1 and CDR2: LNHDA, SQIVND (reference sequence). The CDR3 is 14 residues long. V shed 5 bases and J shed 0 bases, with 11 bases lying between them. The CDR3, as DNA: TGTGCCAGTAGTTTCCGTCCCAACTCCTACGAGCAGTACTTC. Its translation is CASSFRPNSYEQYF.

The chain links TRBV6-5 to TRBJ1-1; no reliable D call. Trimming took off 4 bases at V and 6 bases at J, with 12 bases between the two ends. This CDR3 region has 13 residues. Per the germline V gene, CDR1 is MNHEY and CDR2 is SVGAGI. The CDR3 loop is CASSLVFAAEAFF. The DNA for the CDR3 is TGTGCCAGCAGTTTAGTCTTTGCGGCTGAAGCTTTCTTT.

This clone was found once. The rearrangement uses TRBV11-2 and TRBJ1-1; the match to TRBD1 covers 7 bases. V lost 4 bases, J lost 5 bases, and 7 bases stayed unmatched. The CDR3 has 14 amino acids. Per germline, CDR1 SGHAT and CDR2 FQNNGV. CDR3 amino acids: CASSSRTGATEAFF. In DNA form, the CDR3 reads TGTGCCAGCAGCTCACGAACAGGGGCTACTGAAGCTTTCTTT.

This chain connects TRBV30 to TRBJ1-2, with 11 bases matching TRBD1. V trimming: 2 bases; J trimming: 4 bases; junction bases outside the gene matches: 9. Looked up from germline, CDR1 is GTSNPN and CDR2 is SVGIG (reference sequence). The CDR3 has 16 amino acids. The CDR3 sequence is CAWSLGQGAEIYGYTF. The CDR3 DNA is TGTGCCTGGAGTCTCGGACAGGGGGCCGAAATCTATGGCTACACCTTC.

The rearrangement uses TRBV15 and TRBJ2-1, with D possibly TRBD2 on 5 matching bases. The CDR3 has 13 amino acids. Germline CDR1 reads LNHNV; CDR2 reads YYDKDF (reference sequence). V was trimmed by 5 bases and J by 11 bases, leaving 16 bases between them. This CDR3 is CATSPLAGDKQFF. CDR3 sequence (DNA): TGTGCCACCAGCCCTCTAGCCGGGGATAAGCAGTTCTTC.

This chain joins TRBV10-1 and TRBJ2-7, with D uncertain. There are 13 residues in the CDR3. V was shortened by 5 bases and J by 7 bases, with 15 bases between the two germline ends. The germline V gene has CDR1 WNHNN and CDR2 SYGVQD (reference sequence). The CDR3 DNA is TGCGCCAGCAGTCACGCGGCTGGCCGGGAGCAGTACTTC. Protein: CASSHAAGREQYF.

The chain combines TRBV9 with TRBJ2-7; D could derive from TRBD1 or TRBD2 (5 bases each). Germline lookup yields CDR1 SGDLS and CDR2 YYNGEE. The V and J ends lost 0 bases and 5 bases respectively, with 18 bases between them. This CDR3 contains 16 residues. CDR3 loop: CASSVEDRDGAHEQYF. CDR3 bases: TGTGCCAGCAGCGTAGAGGACCGGGACGGTGCGCACGAGCAGTACTTC.

The rearrangement links TRBV6-1 to TRBJ1-6; D not certain. This CDR3 has 14 amino acids. Between the trimmed V and J ends, which lost 11 bases and 3 bases, there was a span of 14 bases. CDR1 and CDR2 from the germline V gene are MNHNS and SASEGT. This chain's CDR3 is CAGAPGYYNSPLHF. The CDR3 DNA sequence: TGTGCCGGCGCGCCGGGGTACTATAATTCACCCCTCCACTTT.

J is TRBJ1-1 and V is TRBV11-3; D might be TRBD1 (5 bases). CDR1 and CDR2 from the germline V gene are SGHNT and YENEEA. The CDR3 length is 13 residues. Trimming took off 5 bases at V and 6 bases at J, with 13 bases between the two ends. The CDR3 reads CASSAVGTSEAFF. Here the CDR3 DNA reads TGTGCCAGCAGCGCAGTAGGGACCTCTGAAGCTTTCTTT.

The chain links TRBV11-3 to TRBJ2-3; D is ambiguous. V was trimmed by 5 bases and J by 2 bases, leaving 5 bases between them. This CDR3 is 12 amino acids long. In germline, CDR1 is SGHNT, CDR2 YENEEA. CDR3 region: CASSLTTDTQYF. CDR3 nucleotides: TGTGCCAGCAGCCTGACCACAGATACGCAGTATTTT.

The chain joins TRBV5-5 to TRBJ1-5; D unclear. This CDR3 region has 14 residues. The germline V gene has CDR1 SGHKS and CDR2 YYEKEE (reference sequence). The V end was cut by 0 bases, the J end by 7 bases, with 11 bases between. The CDR3, as DNA: TGTGCCAGCAGCTTGGGGGGAACCGGGCAGCCCCAGCATTTT. Its translation is CASSLGGTGQPQHF.

J is TRBJ1-3 and V is TRBV9; 7 bases are shared with TRBD1. The CDR3 contains 16 residues. The germline CDR1 and CDR2 sequences are SGDLS and YYNGEE. J gave up 4 bases and V 0 bases, and 7 bases lay outside the gene matches. The DNA for the CDR3 is TGTGCCAGCAGCGTAGGGCCAGGGGGAGGAGGAAACACCATATATTTT. It encodes CASSVGPGGGGNTIYF. The full variable domain, with the rest looked up from reference TRBV9 and TRBJ1-3, is DSGVTQTPKHLITATGQRVTLRCSPRSGDLSVYWYQQSLDQGLQFLIQYYNGEERAKGNILERFSAQQFPDLHSELNLSSLELGDSALYFCASSVGPGGGGNTIYFGEGSWLTVV.

This clone was seen once. V gene TRBV6-1 combines with J gene TRBJ2-1, with D possibly TRBD1 on 5 matching bases. Trimming pared 0 bases from V and 10 bases from J, leaving 16 bases between. Germline-derived CDR1 and CDR2 are MNHNS and SASEGT. There are 15 residues in the CDR3. The CDR3 sequence is CASSEAGVQVGEQFF. DNA for the CDR3: TGTGCCAGCAGTGAAGCAGGGGTCCAGGTAGGGGAGCAGTTCTTC.

This clone was picked up one time. DNA for the CDR3: TGTGCCAGCACCTACCGCGGGAGTGAGGAGCAGTACTTC. This encodes CASTYRGSEEQYF. The chain recombines TRBV7-9 with TRBJ2-7; TRBD2 matches 7 bases. With 7 bases clipped from V and 7 bases from J, the junction kept 10 bases outside the gene matches. The CDR3 loop spans 13 amino acids. In germline, CDR1 is SEHNR, CDR2 FQNEAQ (reference sequence).